The text below deals with one T cell receptor beta chain. What it binds is not known. Reverse transcribing all isolated RNA meant expressed TCRB transcripts were sequenced. The data were produced by immunoSEQ multiplex PCR, yet TCRdb's version contains in-frame clones alone and is incomplete. The data hold some 250,000 clones, with about 15% observed a single time. The CDR3 consists of 16 residues. Trimming stripped 1 base from V and 0 bases from J, with 13 bases between. Germline lookup yields CDR1 SGHTA and CDR2 FQGNSA. The data were obtained in a study of beta chain features in type 1 diabetes. Study summary: Sorted cells numbering roughly 100,000,000 were examined across all samples. The study, taken as a whole, reports: Moderate yet significant TCRB CDR3 shortening was seen in Type 1 diabetes patients in all four CD4+ subsets. Junctions at VDJ sites from type 1 diabetes patients had fewer insertions and more deletions.

Sorted CD4+ subsets: naive, central memory, regulatory, stem cell-like memory (CD45RO/CCR7/CD25/CD127/CD95/CD27 panel). Input material: naive CD4+ T cells from blood. The chain carries TRBV7-2 and TRBJ2-7; TRBD2 is a possible D gene (6 bases). The TCR was taken from a man younger than 40 with type 1 diabetes. The CDR3 DNA reads as TGTGCCAGCAGCTTAGGCTGGACGGGGGACTCCTACGAGCAGTACTTC. Translated: CASSLGWTGDSYEQYF.